This paragraph reports one T cell receptor beta chain. The sample comes from a study of T cell responses to AZD1222 COVID-19 vaccine. Per germline, CDR1 LGHDT and CDR2 YNNKEL (reference sequence). This CDR3 has 16 amino acids. Trimming removed 1 base from V and 4 bases from J; junction bases left unmatched: 6. TCRdb's copy holds only in-frame clones and misses some; the assay was immunoSEQ multiplex PCR. Of approximately 52,000 clones in the sample, over 80% were seen once. The specimen was peripheral blood, collected 28 days after the second AZD1222 dose. This TCR was sampled from an adult who received the AZD1222 COVID-19 vaccine. This chain joins TRBV3-1 (or the pseudogene TRBV3-2) and TRBJ1-3; 8 bases match TRBD1. The CDR3 DNA is TGTGCCAGCAGCCAAGCATCTACAGGGGGAGGAAACACCATATATTTT. It specifies CASSQASTGGGNTIYF.